The 9 T cell receptor beta chains below come from one sample, sequenced in a study of regulatory T cells in long-lasting Graves disease. Through Arm-PCR of CDR3 regions and iRepertoire HTBI primers, TCR beta libraries were built. TCRdb called the multiplex PCR reads again in MiXCR, with one record for every CDR3 protein. The data hold hundreds of thousands of distinct CDR3 sequences, with approximately 15% observed a single time. Sample time point: newly diagnosed GD, antithyroid drugs for less than 3 months. RNA from PBMCs was the source of the TCR library. The same specimen was also included in a second study, on T cells in Graves' hyperthyroidism and ophthalmopathy.

Sequenced here: peripheral blood mononuclear cells (PBMCs), sampled at new diagnosis, from a patient treated with antithyroid drugs. Receptors were obtained from a woman in her twenties or thirties with Graves disease.

The J gene is TRBJ1-2, the V gene TRBV20-1; D remains unclear. V dropped 0 bases and J dropped 7 bases, with 21 bases sitting between them. This CDR3 is built from 16 residues. Germline CDR1 and CDR2: DFQATT and SNEGSKA (reference sequence). DNA of the CDR3: TGCAGTGCTAGAGATAGGAGGTTTATAGGGTCGAGTGGCTACACCTTC. Protein product: CSARDRRFIGSSGYTF.

This clonotype has ten or more counts. The V and J genes are TRBV2 and TRBJ2-7, with 12 bases fitting TRBD1. With 10 bases clipped from V and 5 bases from J, the junction kept 15 bases outside the gene matches. Looked up from germline, CDR1 is SNHLY and CDR2 is FYNNEI. This CDR3 region has 16 residues. The CDR3 DNA reads TGTGCCATCCTAACCCCCCGGGACAGGGGGCTAAACGAGCAGTACTTC. As protein: CAILTPRDRGLNEQYF.

This clonotype was detected a few times. This chain connects TRBV18 to TRBJ1-4; 9 bases agree with TRBD1. V was pared by 2 bases and J by 7 bases, with 8 bases of the junction left unmatched. This CDR3 comprises 16 residues. Germline values: CDR1 KGHSH, CDR2 LQKENI. CDR3 DNA sequence: TGTGCCAGCTCACCAAAACCGGGACAGGGAAGTGAAAAACTGTTTTTT. Translated, it gives CASSPKPGQGSEKLFF.

This clonotype was counted at least ten times. The V gene is TRBV7-9, the J gene TRBJ2-1; D is uncertain. CDR1 is SEHNR and CDR2 is FQNEAQ in the germline V gene (reference sequence). Trimming left V 1 base short and J 15 bases short, with 7 bases between. The CDR3 is made up of 10 amino acids. For the CDR3, the DNA is TGTGCCAGCAGCTTAGAGGCATCGTTCTTC. This gives the protein CASSLEASFF.

This clonotype has only one observation. The V and J genes are TRBV6-5 and TRBJ2-4; no clear D gene. V was cut by 0 bases and J by 3 bases, with 18 bases left in between. The CDR3 contains 18 residues. Germline-derived CDR1 and CDR2 are MNHEY and SVGAGI. CDR3 DNA sequence: TGTGCCAGCAGTTACTCGAGTCCAAGATTAAGTAGCAAAAACATTCAGTACTTC. Its protein product is CASSYSSPRLSSKNIQYF.

This clonotype was detected ten times or more. This chain joins TRBV2 and TRBJ1-1; no clear D. Looked up from germline, CDR1 is SNHLY and CDR2 is FYNNEI. CDR3 length: 12 amino acids. Trimming pared 3 bases from V and 4 bases from J, leaving 6 bases between. The CDR3 DNA sequence: TGTGCCAGCAGTGATGTCTTCACTGAAGCTTTCTTT. Translated: CASSDVFTEAFF.

This clonotype has ten or more counts. The J gene is TRBJ2-7, the V gene TRBV2; 10 bases agree with TRBD1. V trimming: 6 bases; J trimming: 2 bases; junction bases outside the gene matches: 4. Per the germline V gene, CDR1 is SNHLY and CDR2 is FYNNEI. The CDR3 is 14 amino acids. Written as DNA, the CDR3 is TGTGCCAGCAGCTCAGACAGGGGGCCCTACGAGCAGTACTTC. Translated: CASSSDRGPYEQYF.

In its sample, this clonotype was seen a few times. The rearrangement uses TRBV5-6 and TRBJ2-6, with 7 bases that match TRBD1. Germline CDR1 and CDR2: SGHDT and YYEEEE. The CDR3 spans 18 residues. V was clipped by 4 bases and J by 1 base; unmatched bases: 11. CDR3 protein: CASSTLTGSLSGANVLTF. In DNA, the CDR3 is TGTGCCAGCAGCACCCTGACAGGGTCCCTTTCTGGGGCCAACGTCCTGACTTTC.

This chain connects TRBV5-5 to TRBJ1-5; D remains unclear. The CDR3 totals 16 residues. CDR1 is SGHKS, CDR2 YYEKEE, per germline (reference sequence). Trimming stripped 2 bases from V and 4 bases from J, with 16 bases between. The CDR3 coding sequence is TGTGCCAGCAGCTTCCTTACCGGGATCCTAAATCAGCCCCAGCATTTT. Translating it yields CASSFLTGILNQPQHF.